One and the same sample provided the 4 T cell receptor beta chains below, sequenced in a study of shared clonotypes between healthy human individuals. Profiling relied on immunoSEQ multiplex PCR, and the TCRdb table lists in-frame clones only, not all of them. Among about 2,500,000 clones listed, over 85% were seen once. Sequenced material: naive CD4+ T cells sorted from blood. Subset: CD45RA+ positively selected. The receptor source for this set is a man between 18 and 29 years old in good health.

The rearrangement joins TRBV15 to TRBJ1-2; D is perhaps TRBD1 (5 bases). This CDR3 contains 16 residues. Germline-derived CDR1 and CDR2 are LNHNV and YYDKDF (reference sequence). V lost 8 bases and J 3 bases, leaving 22 bases between the germline ends. The CDR3 spells CATYMSGQVGDYGYTF. The CDR3 DNA is TGTGCCACCTATATGTCAGGGCAGGTTGGGGACTATGGCTACACCTTC.

This chain links TRBV18 with TRBJ2-3; D remains unclear. The CDR3 is 13 amino acids. The V and J ends lost 4 bases and 2 bases respectively, with 7 bases between them. Germline values: CDR1 KGHSH, CDR2 LQKENI. The DNA of the CDR3 is TGTGCCAGCTCACAACTCCTCACAGATACGCAGTATTTT. This translates into CASSQLLTDTQYF. The full variable domain, its missing parts supplied by reference TRBV18 and TRBJ2-3, is NAGVMQNPRHLVRRRGQEARLRCSPMKGHSHVYWYRQLPEEGLKFMVYLQKENIIDESGMPKERFSAEFPKEGPSILRIQQVVRGDSAAYFCASSQLLTDTQYFGPGTRLTVL.

The CDR3 loop reads CASSLDRGSSNQPQHF. The CDR3 bases are TGTGCCAGCAGCTTGGACAGGGGGTCGAGCAATCAGCCCCAGCATTTT. The chain combines TRBV5-6 with TRBJ1-5; 8 nucleotides line up with TRBD1. The germline V gene has CDR1 SGHDT and CDR2 YYEEEE. The J segment lost 1 base and the V segment lost 0 bases, leaving 3 bases of the junction unmatched. The CDR3 spans 16 residues. The variable domain in full, with the rest retrieved from reference TRBV5-6 and TRBJ1-5, is DAGVTQSPTHLIKTRGQQVTLRCSPKSGHDTVSWYQQALGQGPQFIFQYYEEEERQRGNFPDRFSGHQFPNYSSELNVNALLLGDSALYLCASSLDRGSSNQPQHFGDGTRLSIL.

This clone was recorded once. This chain uses TRBV29-1 with TRBJ1-2; a weak D match, TRBD1 (6 bases). CDR3 size: 13 residues. Looked up from germline, CDR1 is SQVTM and CDR2 is ANQGSEA. Trimming took 3 bases from V and 8 from J, leaving 16 bases between them. CDR3 DNA: TGCAGCGTTGAGTTGGGGGGCTTCTGGGGCTACACCTTC. This gives the protein CSVELGGFWGYTF.